Presented here are 29 T cell receptor beta chains from one specimen sequenced in a study of blood T cell repertoires in COVID-19. Sequencing used immunoSEQ multiplex PCR; TCRdb keeps in-frame clones, though not all of them. The sample lists 80,000 to 100,000 clones; less than 85% were seen once. Sequencing used peripheral blood. The receptors shown here come from a man in his 70s with COVID-19, enrolled during active disease.

The chain employs TRBV28 and TRBJ2-2, with 8 bases matching TRBD2. Germline values: CDR1 MDHEN, CDR2 SYDVKM. The CDR3 is 12 amino acids. After removal of 6 bases from V and 8 bases from J, the junction contained 2 bases not matched to a gene. CDR3: CASRAGAGELFF. CDR3 sequence (DNA): TGTGCCAGCAGAGCGGGAGCGGGGGAGCTGTTTTTT.

This chain uses TRBV6-5 with TRBJ2-7, with TRBD1 identical over 10 bases. This CDR3 comprises 15 residues. CDR1 and CDR2 from the germline V gene are MNHEY and SVGAGI. Trimming cost V 0 bases and J 1 base; bases outside gene matches: 0. DNA of the CDR3: TGTGCCAGCAGTTACTCGGGACAGGGGTCCTACGAGCAGTACTTC. Translated: CASSYSGQGSYEQYF.

In this sample, this clone turned up a few times. The CDR3 reads CASSHGLAGGRRSWQYF. CDR3 coding DNA: TGTGCCAGCAGCCATGGACTAGCGGGAGGCCGCAGGAGTTGGCAGTACTTC. The gene calls are TRBV7-9 and TRBJ2-7, with TRBD2 matching 14 bases. The CDR3 extends over 17 amino acids. The germline V gene encodes CDR1 SEHNR and CDR2 FQNEAQ (reference sequence). V dropped 5 bases and J dropped 9; count of bases not matched to a gene: 15.

This chain connects TRBV6-4 to TRBJ2-3, with 8 bases aligning to TRBD2. The CDR3 consists of 15 residues. CDR1 and CDR2 (germline): MRHNA, SNTAGT. V lost 6 bases to trimming and J lost 5 bases; unmatched junction nucleotides: 10. CDR3 sequence (DNA): TGTGCCAGCAGAACCAGCGGGAGTGCGGGAGATACGCAGTATTTT. It codes for CASRTSGSAGDTQYF.

The V call is TRBV9, the J call TRBJ2-5; the D gene is possibly TRBD2 (6 bases). Deletions cut 0 bases from V and 5 bases from J, with 17 bases between. The CDR3 totals 16 residues. CDR1 is SGDLS and CDR2 is YYNGEE in the germline V gene. The CDR3 sequence: CASSVEDGSGGETQYF. The DNA of the CDR3 is TGTGCCAGCAGCGTAGAGGACGGGAGTGGGGGGGAGACCCAGTACTTC. Full variable domain (missing parts from reference TRBV9 and TRBJ2-5): DSGVTQTPKHLITATGQRVTLRCSPRSGDLSVYWYQQSLDQGLQFLIQYYNGEERAKGNILERFSAQQFPDLHSELNLSSLELGDSALYFCASSVEDGSGGETQYFGPGTRLLVL.

The gene calls are TRBV15 and TRBJ2-1; D perhaps matches TRBD1 (6 bases). Germline V gene sequence: CDR1 LNHNV, CDR2 YYDKDF (reference sequence). V lost 2 bases and J lost 16, with 15 bases in between. The length of the CDR3 is 12 residues. CDR3 DNA sequence: TGTGCCACCAGCAGATGGGACAATTCACGTTTCTTC. This gives the protein CATSRWDNSRFF.

This clone was seen only a few times. This chain joins TRBV30 and TRBJ2-4; possibly TRBD2 for D (5 bases). Germline assignment: CDR1 GTSNPN and CDR2 SVGIG (reference sequence). The CDR3 has 13 residues. The V gene lost 4 bases and the J gene lost 6 bases, with 13 bases spanning the gap. The CDR3 protein is CAWKRDNGNIQYF. CDR3 in DNA: TGTGCCTGGAAGAGGGATAATGGAAACATTCAGTACTTC.

V gene TRBV3-1 (or the pseudogene TRBV3-2) combines with J gene TRBJ1-5; 10 nucleotides agree with TRBD1. J was trimmed by 4 bases and V by 5 bases; bases with no gene match: 14. The germline V gene encodes CDR1 LGHDT and CDR2 YNNKEL (reference sequence). The CDR3 totals 18 residues. CDR3 in amino acids: CASSKSSGTGVGNQPQHF. As DNA, the CDR3 is TGTGCCAGCAGCAAATCCTCCGGGACAGGGGTTGGAAATCAGCCCCAGCATTTT.

The V and J genes are TRBV27 and TRBJ1-6, with 7 bases identical to TRBD1. The CDR3 is made up of 15 amino acids. V shed 5 bases and J 2 bases; nucleotides not matched to a gene: 3. Germline assignment: CDR1 MNHEY and CDR2 SMNVEV (reference sequence). This chain's CDR3 is CASSRGPPYNSPLHF. DNA for the CDR3: TGTGCCAGCAGTAGGGGGCCGCCCTATAATTCACCCCTCCACTTT.

The J gene is TRBJ2-1, the V gene TRBV9; TRBD1 might be the D (5 bases). Germline assignment: CDR1 SGDLS and CDR2 YYNGEE. The CDR3 loop spans 14 amino acids. V dropped 3 bases and J dropped 5 bases, with 12 bases sitting between them. The chain's CDR3 is CASSEWGRNNEQFF. The CDR3, as DNA: TGTGCCAGCAGCGAGTGGGGCCGTAACAATGAGCAGTTCTTC.

The chain couples TRBV18 to TRBJ2-7, with 11 bases fitting TRBD2. There are 15 residues in the CDR3. Germline assignment: CDR1 KGHSH and CDR2 LQKENI. V was pared by 3 bases and J by 7 bases, with 8 bases of the junction left unmatched. The CDR3 DNA reads as TGTGCCAGCTCACCCGCGGGACTAGCGGCCATGGAGCAGTACTTC. The encoded protein is CASSPAGLAAMEQYF.

V is TRBV20-1 and J is TRBJ2-3; 11 bases agree with TRBD2. The V gene's germline CDR1 is DFQATT and CDR2 SNEGSKA (reference sequence). The CDR3 sequence is 14 residues long. J lost 5 bases, V lost 3 bases, and 4 bases had no gene match. The CDR3 here is CSASLLAGGDTQYF. Written as DNA, the CDR3 is TGCAGTGCTAGTCTCCTAGCGGGAGGAGATACGCAGTATTTT.

The V call is TRBV19, the J call TRBJ2-1, with 15 bases that match TRBD2. V lost 8 bases, J lost 1 base, and 3 bases stayed unmatched. The CDR3 totals 16 residues. In germline, CDR1 is LNHDA, CDR2 SQIVND (reference sequence). This chain's CDR3 is CASGGLAGGSYNEQFF. Here the CDR3 DNA reads TGTGCCAGTGGGGGACTAGCGGGAGGTTCCTACAATGAGCAGTTCTTC.

The chain employs TRBV7-2 and TRBJ1-1, with 8 bases aligning to TRBD1. There are 16 residues in the CDR3. CDR1 is SGHTA, CDR2 FQGNSA, per germline. The ends lost 2 bases at V and 2 bases at J; junction bases unmatched: 7. The CDR3 sequence: CASSLPGGTGNTEAFF. In DNA, the CDR3 is TGTGCCAGCAGCTTACCCGGCGGGACAGGAAACACTGAAGCTTTCTTT.

V gene TRBV9 combines with J gene TRBJ2-7; 8 nucleotides match TRBD1. Germline assignment: CDR1 SGDLS and CDR2 YYNGEE. V shed 2 bases, J shed 4 bases, and the junction held 8 bases outside the gene matches. The CDR3 has 15 residues. CDR3 residues: CASSVGQGALYEQYF. The CDR3 DNA reads as TGTGCCAGCAGCGTCGGGCAGGGGGCGCTGTACGAGCAGTACTTC.

In this sample, this clone turned up a few times. This chain connects TRBV27 to TRBJ2-1, with TRBD2 identical over 10 bases. The V segment lost 4 bases and the J segment 10 bases; nucleotides outside the gene matches: 7. CDR3 length equals 14 residues. From germline, CDR1 is MNHEY and CDR2 SMNVEV (reference sequence). The CDR3 region is CASSSSGSSGEQFF. CDR3 sequence (DNA): TGTGCCAGCAGTTCTAGCGGGAGTTCGGGAGAGCAGTTCTTC.

The CDR3 loop is CASSQRTGTRVEQYF. The CDR3 nucleotides read TGTGCCAGCAGTCAACGGACAGGGACACGCGTTGAGCAGTACTTC. V is TRBV6-2 or TRBV6-3 and J is TRBJ2-7, with 8 bases matching TRBD1. CDR1 MNHEY and CDR2 SVGEGT come from the germline V gene. The V gene end was trimmed by 5 bases and the J gene end by 7 bases; junction bases not matched to a gene: 13. CDR3 length: 15 amino acids.

The chain links TRBV5-5 to TRBJ2-3; 8 bases line up with TRBD1. After removal of 4 bases from V and 3 bases from J, the junction contained 7 bases not matched to a gene. CDR1 is SGHKS and CDR2 is YYEKEE in the germline V gene (reference sequence). This CDR3 is 15 amino acids long. The CDR3 region is CASSLTGDRTDTQYF. The CDR3 coding sequence is TGTGCCAGCAGCCTGACAGGGGATCGGACAGATACGCAGTATTTT.

The chain is built from TRBV5-6 and TRBJ2-1, with a possible D match to TRBD2 (6 bases). The CDR3 runs 14 residues. Germline values: CDR1 SGHDT, CDR2 YYEEEE. Trimming took 4 bases from V and 3 from J, leaving 11 bases between them. CDR3 nucleotide sequence: TGTGCCAGCAGCGGGGGGACTTACTACAATGAGCAGTTCTTC. It specifies CASSGGTYYNEQFF.

The chain combines TRBV5-1 with TRBJ2-3; 14 bases agree with TRBD2. The germline V gene has CDR1 SGHRS and CDR2 YFSETQ. J was trimmed by 6 bases and V by 4 bases; bases with no gene match: 7. The CDR3 runs to 16 residues. CDR3 bases: TGCGCCAGCAGCGTGCAGACTAGCGGGAGGGTTGATACGCAGTATTTT. It yields the protein CASSVQTSGRVDTQYF. Combining the CDR3 with reference TRBV5-1 and TRBJ2-3 gives the whole variable domain KAGVTQTPRYLIKTRGQQVTLSCSPISGHRSVSWYQQTPGQGLQFLFEYFSETQRNKGNFPGRFSGRQFSNSRSEMNVSTLELGDSALYLCASSVQTSGRVDTQYFGPGTRLTVL.

The chain links TRBV5-4 to TRBJ1-2, with 12 nucleotides matching TRBD1. Per germline, CDR1 SGHNT and CDR2 YYREEE (reference sequence). Losses at the gene ends were 0 bases for V and 8 bases for J; bases not matched to a gene: 5. The CDR3 runs 15 residues. CDR3 region: CASSLVGQGAEGYTF. CDR3 nucleotide sequence: TGTGCCAGCAGCTTGGTGGGACAGGGGGCGGAGGGCTACACCTTC.

This chain uses TRBV4-3 with TRBJ2-1, with 12 bases matching TRBD2. Germline assignment: CDR1 LGHNA and CDR2 YSLEER. The trim removed 1 base at V and 9 bases at J, leaving 10 bases unmatched. The CDR3 length is 17 residues. Here the CDR3 DNA reads TGCGCCAGCAGCCAAGTCCATCTAGCGGGAGGGCCGGTTGAGCAGTTCTTC. The encoded protein is CASSQVHLAGGPVEQFF.

This rearrangement joins TRBV27 to TRBJ2-2, with TRBD2 identical over 11 bases. Germline V gene data show CDR1 as MNHEY and CDR2 as SMNVEV (reference sequence). Losses at the gene ends were 3 bases for V and 7 bases for J; bases not matched to a gene: 1. The CDR3 totals 14 residues. The CDR3: CASSFSGGGGELFF. The CDR3 coding sequence is TGTGCCAGCAGTTTTAGCGGGGGGGGCGGGGAGCTGTTTTTT.

This clone has a handful of counts. V is TRBV12-3 or TRBV12-4 and J is TRBJ1-6, with D unresolved. The CDR3 loop spans 12 amino acids. V was trimmed by 8 bases and J by 5 bases, leaving 7 bases between them. The CDR3 DNA follows: TGTGCCAGCCGAGTCGATAATTCACCCCTCCACTTT. Its translation is CASRVDNSPLHF.

The chain joins TRBV6-2 or TRBV6-3 to TRBJ2-7; maybe TRBD2 (5 bases). Deletions cut 1 base from V and 7 bases from J, with 17 bases between. The CDR3 is 15 amino acids. Germline V gives CDR1 MNHEY, CDR2 SVGEGT. The CDR3 bases are TGTGCCAGCAGTTACTTCCGGACTGCAGCTCAAGAGCAGTACTTC. Protein sequence: CASSYFRTAAQEQYF.

The CDR3 sequence: CAWSGRFSSSSYNSPLHF. The DNA for the CDR3 is TGTGCCTGGAGTGGGAGGTTCTCGTCAAGCTCCTATAATTCACCCCTCCACTTT. The rearrangement uses TRBV30 and TRBJ1-6; D call uncertain. Trimming took off 1 base at V and 0 bases at J, with 16 bases between the two ends. Germline V CDR1 and CDR2: GTSNPN, SVGIG (reference sequence). There are 18 residues in the CDR3.

The chain has TRBV28 and TRBJ2-2; D uncertain. The CDR3 length is 16 residues. Trimming removed 10 bases from V and 1 base from J, with 19 bases in between. CDR1 and CDR2 (germline): MDHEN, SYDVKM. The CDR3 DNA reads TGTGCCATACCGGCCAGGAACGCCCAGAACACCGGGGAGCTGTTTTTT. It specifies CAIPARNAQNTGELFF. Together with reference TRBV28 and TRBJ2-2, the CDR3 gives the full variable domain: DVKVTQSSRYLVKRTGEKVFLECVQDMDHENMFWYRQDPGLGLRLIYFSYDVKMKEKGDIPEGYSVSREKKERFSLILESASTNQTSMYLCAIPARNAQNTGELFFGEGSRLTVL.

The chain recombines TRBV7-3 with TRBJ2-7, with 11 positions matching TRBD1. The CDR3 is 16 residues long. CDR1 and CDR2 (germline): SGHTA, FQGTGA. V was clipped by 5 bases and J by 2 bases; unmatched bases: 8. CDR3 in amino acids: CASSPRTGGRPYEQYF. CDR3 DNA sequence: TGTGCCAGCAGCCCCAGGACAGGGGGCCGGCCCTACGAGCAGTACTTC.

This chain uses TRBV4-1 with TRBJ2-5; TRBD2 aligns across 12 bases. With V trimmed by 1 base and J by 5 bases, 11 bases remained unmatched. This CDR3 contains 18 residues. Germline values: CDR1 MGHRA, CDR2 YSYEKL. The CDR3 nucleotides are TGCGCCAGCAGCCAAGGGTTATCTAGCGGGAGGGCCGGGGAGACCCAGTACTTC. This translates into CASSQGLSSGRAGETQYF.